This TCR beta chain stems from a study of cytomegalovirus exposure and HLA in healthy donors. Healthy bone marrow donors formed the donor group. Both 60 Vbeta primers and 13 Jbeta primers went into the PCR. Some clones are missing from TCRdb's copy, which holds only in-frame ones; the method was immunoSEQ multiplex PCR. The table includes about 150,000 clones, more than 75% detected once. Material for sequencing was PBMCs. The receptor was derived from a woman between 18 and 29 years old in good health and CMV-seronegative.

Here the CDR3 DNA reads TGTGCCAGCAGCCCTCCGGCAACTAATGAAAAACTGTTTTTT. Amino acid sequence: CASSPPATNEKLFF. The chain carries TRBV7-9 and TRBJ1-4; no reliable D call. The CDR3 contains 14 residues. Per the germline V gene, CDR1 is SEHNR and CDR2 is FQNEAQ (reference sequence). Trimming stripped 5 bases from V and 0 bases from J, with 7 bases between.